Presented here are 5 T cell receptor beta chains from one specimen sequenced in a study of cytomegalovirus exposure and HLA in healthy donors. The PCR had 60 Vbeta and 13 Jbeta primers. The repertoire was sequenced with immunoSEQ multiplex PCR; TCRdb's copy has only in-frame clones and lacks some. In the table there are around 200,000 clones, about 85% of which are singletons. Sequencing was carried out using PBMCs. The receptors here all came from a woman aged 45-65 years in good health and CMV-seropositive.

The V call is TRBV4-1, the J call TRBJ1-1, with a tentative D call TRBD1 (6 bases). CDR1 and CDR2 (germline): MGHRA, YSYEKL. There are 16 residues in the CDR3. Trimming shortened V by 1 base and J by 4 bases, and 16 bases separated the two germline ends. Here the CDR3 reads CASSQGQAPGITEAFF. As DNA, the CDR3 is TGCGCCAGCAGCCAAGGACAGGCGCCAGGGATCACTGAAGCTTTCTTT.

The chain links TRBV19 to TRBJ2-3, with D possibly being TRBD2 (5 bases). The CDR3 has 16 amino acids. Trimming took off 0 bases at V and 0 bases at J, with 10 bases between the two ends. In germline, CDR1 is LNHDA, CDR2 SQIVND (reference sequence). For the CDR3, the DNA is TGTGCCAGTAGTATAGAGGGAGAGCCTAGCACAGATACGCAGTATTTT. Translated: CASSIEGEPSTDTQYF. Complete variable domain (other parts from reference TRBV19 and TRBJ2-3): DGGITQSPKYLFRKEGQNVTLSCEQNLNHDAMYWYRQDPGQGLRLIYYSQIVNDFQKGDIAEGYSVSREKKESFPLTVTSAQKNPTAFYLCASSIEGEPSTDTQYFGPGTRLTVL.

The CDR3 protein is CASHYNEQFF. Written as DNA, the CDR3 is TGTGCCAGCCATTACAATGAGCAGTTCTTC. V gene TRBV6-1 combines with J gene TRBJ2-1; unclear D gene. Trimming shortened V by 8 bases and J by 4 bases, and 3 bases separated the two germline ends. Germline CDR1 and CDR2: MNHNS and SASEGT. The CDR3 covers 10 residues.

The J gene is TRBJ1-2, the V gene TRBV15; 7 bases match TRBD1. The CDR3 is made up of 14 amino acids. V dropped 0 bases and J dropped 7; count of bases not matched to a gene: 5. CDR1 LNHNV and CDR2 YYDKDF come from the germline V gene (reference sequence). CDR3 in amino acids: CATSRDRGSFGYTF. CDR3 nucleotides: TGTGCCACCAGCAGAGACAGGGGGTCTTTTGGCTACACCTTC.

In its sample, this clone was seen a few times. The chain recombines TRBV27 with TRBJ1-1; a possible D gene is TRBD1 (5 bases). V was shortened by 4 bases and J by 5 bases, with 14 bases between the two germline ends. Looked up from germline, CDR1 is MNHEY and CDR2 is SMNVEV (reference sequence). This CDR3 has 14 amino acids. CDR3 loop: CASSWRGSRTEAFF. In DNA form, the CDR3 reads TGTGCCAGCAGTTGGAGGGGTTCTCGGACTGAAGCTTTCTTT.